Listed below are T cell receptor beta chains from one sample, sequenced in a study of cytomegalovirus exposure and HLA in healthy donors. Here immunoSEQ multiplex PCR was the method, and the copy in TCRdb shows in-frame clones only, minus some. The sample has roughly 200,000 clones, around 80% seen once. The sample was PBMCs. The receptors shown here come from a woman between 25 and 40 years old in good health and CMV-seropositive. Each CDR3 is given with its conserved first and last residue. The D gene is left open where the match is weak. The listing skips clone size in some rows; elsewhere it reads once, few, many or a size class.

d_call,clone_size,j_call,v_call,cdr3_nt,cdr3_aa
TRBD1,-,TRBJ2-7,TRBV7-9,TGTGCCAGCAGCTTTTTGACAGGGGGATCTTCGGGAGAGCAGTACTTC,CASSFLTGGSSGEQYF
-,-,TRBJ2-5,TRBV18,TGTGCCAGCTCACCTCCGGGGCAGGGGCAGGAGACCCAGTACTTC,CASSPPGQGQETQYF
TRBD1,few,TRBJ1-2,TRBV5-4,TGTGCCAGCAGCTCCCAGACAGGGGAAAGGTATGGCTACACCTTC,CASSSQTGERYGYTF
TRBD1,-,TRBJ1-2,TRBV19,TGTGCCAGTAGTATCTGGTCAGGGGGAGGCTATGGCTACACCTTC,CASSIWSGGGYGYTF
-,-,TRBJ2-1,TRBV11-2,TGTGCCAGCAGCTTAGAGACAGGCAGGGATGAGCAGTTCTTC,CASSLETGRDEQFF
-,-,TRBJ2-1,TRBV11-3,TGTGCCAGCAGCCCCCGTGGAGGTGAGCAGCTCTTC,CASSPRGGEQLF
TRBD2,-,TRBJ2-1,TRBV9,TGTGCCAGCAGCGTATGGGGGGGCTCCTACAATGAGCAGTTCTTC,CASSVWGGSYNEQFF
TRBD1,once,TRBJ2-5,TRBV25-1,TGTGCCAGCAGTGTCCACAGGGGGCGAGCGGAGACCCAGTACTTC,CASSVHRGRAETQYF
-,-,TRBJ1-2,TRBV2,TGTGCCAGCAGCAGTATGTATGGCTACACCTTC,CASSSMYGYTF
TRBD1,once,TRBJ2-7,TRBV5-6,TGTGCCAGCAGCCAGAGGACAGGGGTAGTCTACGAGCAGTACTTC,CASSQRTGVVYEQYF
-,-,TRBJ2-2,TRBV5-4,TGTGCCAGCAGCCGGACATCGAACACCGGGGAGCTGTTTTTT,CASSRTSNTGELFF
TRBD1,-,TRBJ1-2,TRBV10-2,TGCGCCAGCAGTGGGACAGGGAGAACTCTTAACTATGGCTACACCTTC,CASSGTGRTLNYGYTF
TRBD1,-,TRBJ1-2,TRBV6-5,TGTGCCAGCGCCTCGGGACAGTCGAACTATGGCTACACCTTC,CASASGQSNYGYTF
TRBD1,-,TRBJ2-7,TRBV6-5,TGTGCCAGCCAGGGACAGGGAGCCTACGAGCAGTACTTC,CASQGQGAYEQYF
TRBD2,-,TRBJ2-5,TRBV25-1,TGTGCCAGCAGTCCCTGGGGACTAGGCCAAGAGACCCAGTACTTC,CASSPWGLGQETQYF
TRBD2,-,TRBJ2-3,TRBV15,TGTGCCACCAGCATTCCGGGACTATCCACCGATACGCAGTATTTT,CATSIPGLSTDTQYF
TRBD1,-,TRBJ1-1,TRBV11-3,TGTGCCAGCAGCTTAGATACAGGGGTGACTGAAGCTTTCTTT,CASSLDTGVTEAFF
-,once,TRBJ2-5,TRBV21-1,TGTGCCAGCAGCGCCCGGGACAGTCAAGAGACCCAGTACTTC,CASSARDSQETQYF
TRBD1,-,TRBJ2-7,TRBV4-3,TGCGCCAGCAGCCTGGGGCAGGGGGCCTACGAGCAGTACTTC,CASSLGQGAYEQYF
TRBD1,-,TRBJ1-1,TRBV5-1,TGCGCCAGCAGCTTGGACGGGACAGGTCTCGGCACTGAAGCTTTCTTT,CASSLDGTGLGTEAFF
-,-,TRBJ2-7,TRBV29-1,TGCAGCGTCGATGACAGTAACGAGCAGTACTTC,CSVDDSNEQYF
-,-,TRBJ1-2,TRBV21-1,TGTGCCAGCAGCAAAGGGCCAGGGATGAGTGGCTACACCTTC,CASSKGPGMSGYTF
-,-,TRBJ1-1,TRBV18,TGTGCCAGCTCCCTCGACAGAACAATGAACACTGAAGCTTTCTTT,CASSLDRTMNTEAFF
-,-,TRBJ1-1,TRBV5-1,TGCGCCAGCAGCGGAGCAGGGGACACTGAAGCTTTCTTT,CASSGAGDTEAFF
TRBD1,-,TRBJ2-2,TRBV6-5,TGTGCCAGTTCATCTGAGGACAGGGGTTCCCGGGAGCTGTTTTTT,CASSSEDRGSRELFF
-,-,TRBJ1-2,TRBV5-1,TGCGCCAGCAGCTTGGCCCAGGGAAATAGTGGCTACACCTTC,CASSLAQGNSGYTF
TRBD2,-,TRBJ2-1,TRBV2,TGTGCCAGCAGTGAATTGCGTCTAGCGGGGGGTAGGAATGAGCAGTTCTTC,CASSELRLAGGRNEQFF
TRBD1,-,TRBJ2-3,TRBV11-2,TGTGCCAGCAGCCAGGGGACAGTGACATATACGCAGTATTTT,CASSQGTVTYTQYF
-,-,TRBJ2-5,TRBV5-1,TGCGCCAGTCAAGTTAGTGAGACCCAGTACTTC,CASQVSETQYF
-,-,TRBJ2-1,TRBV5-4,TGTGCCAGCAGCATCCCCCCCTCAGGGGCTCGCCACAATGAGCAGTTCTTC,CASSIPPSGARHNEQFF
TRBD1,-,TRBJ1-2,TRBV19,TGTGCCAGTAGTACCAGGGACAGATTTAACTATGGCTACACCTTC,CASSTRDRFNYGYTF
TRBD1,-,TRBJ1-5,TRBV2,TGTGCCAGCAATCCGGACAGGGGACATCAGCCCCAGCATTTT,CASNPDRGHQPQHF
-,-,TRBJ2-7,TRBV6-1,TGTGCCAGCAGTGAAGGGCCAGGGTCCTACGAGCAGTACTTC,CASSEGPGSYEQYF
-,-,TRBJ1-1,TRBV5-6,TGTGCCAGCAGCTTCACTGACATGGAGGCTGAAGCTTTCTTT,CASSFTDMEAEAFF
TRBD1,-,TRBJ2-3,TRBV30,TGTGCCTGGAGTCGTGACAGGGGGCGAAATACGCAGTATTTT,CAWSRDRGRNTQYF